These 18 T cell receptor beta chains share one sample of origin, sequenced in a study of graft-versus-host responses after intestinal transplantation. Sequencing used immunoSEQ multiplex PCR; TCRdb keeps in-frame clones, though not all of them. The data contain roughly 10,000 clones, approximately 94% of them singletons. This specimen consisted of PBMCs, obtained 8 days after intestinal transplant. The receptor source for this set is a human patient who received an intestinal transplant, so some T cells may come from the graft donor.

This clone has just one count. V usage is TRBV6-5 and J usage is TRBJ1-2; 10 bases are a match to TRBD1. Germline assignment: CDR1 MNHEY and CDR2 SVGAGI. With V trimmed by 7 bases and J by 4 bases, 9 bases remained unmatched. This CDR3 contains 15 residues. This chain's CDR3 is CASKVGQGGFYGYTF. CDR3 sequence (DNA): TGTGCCAGCAAAGTAGGACAGGGGGGGTTCTATGGCTACACCTTC.

The V gene is TRBV7-6, the J gene TRBJ2-3; 10 bases agree with TRBD2. Germline CDR1 SGHVS, CDR2 FNYEAQ. V was clipped by 3 bases and J by 5 bases; unmatched bases: 5. The CDR3 covers 15 residues. This CDR3 is CASSLSSGGKDTQYF. CDR3 DNA: TGTGCCAGCAGCTTGTCTAGCGGGGGTAAAGATACGCAGTATTTT.

J is TRBJ2-1 and V is TRBV2; weak D call: TRBD2 (5 bases). CDR1 SNHLY and CDR2 FYNNEI come from the germline V gene. The CDR3 contains 15 residues. The V gene lost 0 bases and the J gene lost 0 bases, with 6 bases spanning the gap. CDR3 nucleotide sequence: TGTGCCAGCAGTGAAGCGGGGAGCTCCTACAATGAGCAGTTCTTC. As protein: CASSEAGSSYNEQFF.

The rearrangement uses TRBV7-8 and TRBJ2-3; D assignment may be TRBD1 or TRBD2 (5 bases each). Germline V gene data show CDR1 as SGHVS and CDR2 as FQNEAQ. The CDR3 has 16 residues. V was pared by 3 bases and J by 2 bases, with 15 bases between. In DNA form, the CDR3 reads TGTGCCAGCAGCTTGGGGGTGTTAGCGATCACAGATACGCAGTATTTT. Translation gives CASSLGVLAITDTQYF. Variable domain in full (rest from reference TRBV7-8 and TRBJ2-3): GAGVSQSPRYKVAKRGQDVALRCDPISGHVSLFWYQQALGQGPEFLTYFQNEAQLDKSGLPSDRFFAERPEGSVSTLKIQRTQQEDSAVYLCASSLGVLAITDTQYFGPGTRLTVL.

Only one count was recorded for this clone. This chain uses TRBV5-8 with TRBJ1-5; D remains ambiguous. Germline CDR1 is SGHTS and CDR2 is YDEGEE. Trimming shortened V by 0 bases and J by 4 bases, and 8 bases separated the two germline ends. The CDR3 spans 14 residues. DNA of the CDR3: TGTGCCAGCAGCTTGGAAGCAGAGAATCAGCCCCAGCATTTT. Translated: CASSLEAENQPQHF.

The chain carries TRBV28 and TRBJ2-1, with a weak D call TRBD2 (5 bases). The CDR3 is made up of 15 amino acids. Germline V gene data show CDR1 as MDHEN and CDR2 as SYDVKM. V was shortened by 2 bases and J by 0 bases, with 8 bases between the two germline ends. CDR3 nucleotides: TGTGCCAGCAGTTTAGACCGGGGCTCCTACAATGAGCAGTTCTTC. It encodes CASSLDRGSYNEQFF.

The chain recombines TRBV15 with TRBJ2-2, with D uncertain. This CDR3 spans 18 amino acids. V dropped 0 bases and J dropped 0 bases, with 14 bases sitting between them. The germline CDR1 and CDR2 sequences are LNHNV and YYDKDF (reference sequence). The CDR3 loop is CATSRDFLAQPNTGELFF. The DNA for the CDR3 is TGTGCCACCAGCAGAGATTTTTTAGCACAACCGAACACCGGGGAGCTGTTTTTT.

The chain uses TRBV5-8 and TRBJ1-6, with D possibly being TRBD1 (6 bases). V was clipped by 7 bases and J by 1 base, with 24 bases between them. The CDR3 runs to 19 residues. Per germline, CDR1 SGHTS and CDR2 YDEGEE. CDR3 sequence reads: CASLNRTVVGRSYNSPLHF. The CDR3 region has the DNA TGTGCCAGCTTAAATAGGACAGTCGTTGGGAGATCCTATAATTCACCCCTCCACTTT.

This chain uses TRBV2 with TRBJ1-1; D is undetermined. V dropped 6 bases and J dropped 2 bases, with 16 bases sitting between them. From germline, CDR1 is SNHLY and CDR2 FYNNEI. There are 15 residues in the CDR3. Written as DNA, the CDR3 is TGTGCCAGCAGCCATCTTCTGGGGATCAACACTGAAGCTTTCTTT. Protein sequence: CASSHLLGINTEAFF.

The rearrangement uses TRBV4-1 and TRBJ2-7, with D hard to call. V lost 0 bases to trimming and J lost 2 bases, with 5 bases between them. CDR1 is MGHRA and CDR2 is YSYEKL in the germline V gene. The CDR3 loop spans 13 amino acids. CDR3 sequence reads: CASSQDWAYEQYF. The CDR3, as DNA: TGCGCCAGCAGCCAAGATTGGGCCTACGAGCAGTACTTC.

The chain has TRBV7-8 and TRBJ1-1; D remains unclear. V was clipped by 1 base and J by 0 bases, with 15 bases between them. Germline V lookup: CDR1 SGHVS, CDR2 FQNEAQ. The length of the CDR3 is 17 residues. The CDR3 bases are TGTGCCAGCAGCTTAGATCATTACCCTACAGTGAACACTGAAGCTTTCTTT. Translated, it gives CASSLDHYPTVNTEAFF. Combining the CDR3 with reference TRBV7-8 and TRBJ1-1 gives the whole variable domain GAGVSQSPRYKVAKRGQDVALRCDPISGHVSLFWYQQALGQGPEFLTYFQNEAQLDKSGLPSDRFFAERPEGSVSTLKIQRTQQEDSAVYLCASSLDHYPTVNTEAFFGQGTRLTVV.

The chain uses TRBV18 and TRBJ2-2, with a possible D match to TRBD2 (5 bases). The V gene lost 4 bases and the J gene lost 1 base, with 13 bases spanning the gap. The CDR3 has 16 residues. CDR1 and CDR2 from the germline V gene are KGHSH and LQKENI. CDR3 coding DNA: TGTGCCAGCTCACTTCTTAGGACTGAGAACACCGGGGAGCTGTTTTTT. It is translated as CASSLLRTENTGELFF.

The gene calls are TRBV7-9 and TRBJ1-5; D gene unclear. Germline V CDR1 and CDR2: SEHNR, FQNEAQ (reference sequence). There are 13 residues in the CDR3. The V end was cut by 5 bases, the J end by 0 bases, with 5 bases between. CDR3 sequence reads: CASSRYSNQPQHF. CDR3 DNA sequence: TGTGCCAGCAGCCGGTATAGCAATCAGCCCCAGCATTTT.

V usage is TRBV5-5 and J usage is TRBJ2-1, with 11 bases identical to TRBD2. Germline CDR1 and CDR2: SGHKS and YYEKEE (reference sequence). The CDR3 covers 15 residues. Trimming took 4 bases from V and 3 from J; bases not matched to a gene: 3. The CDR3 coding sequence is TGTGCCAGCAGCCGACTAGCGGGGAGCTACAATGAGCAGTTCTTC. Translating it yields CASSRLAGSYNEQFF.

The chain joins TRBV7-9 to TRBJ2-3, with D hard to call. The CDR3 is 14 amino acids. Per germline, CDR1 SEHNR and CDR2 FQNEAQ (reference sequence). V was clipped by 0 bases and J by 1 base, with 5 bases between them. The CDR3 nucleotides are TGTGCCAGCAGCTTAGCGCCGGGCACAGATACGCAGTATTTT. Amino acid sequence: CASSLAPGTDTQYF.

This clone has more than one count but fewer than ten. The chain is built from TRBV10-3 and TRBJ1-5; no definite D call. V lost 0 bases, J lost 3 bases, and 6 bases lay in between. The CDR3 is 14 amino acids. From germline, CDR1 is ENHRY and CDR2 SYGVKD. The CDR3 sequence is CAISESDLNQPQHF. Here the CDR3 DNA reads TGTGCCATCAGTGAGTCGGACCTCAATCAGCCCCAGCATTTT.

V usage is TRBV5-8 and J usage is TRBJ2-7; TRBD1 matches 12 bases. V was pared by 1 base and J by 4 bases, with 3 bases of the junction left unmatched. The CDR3 extends over 15 amino acids. Germline CDR1 and CDR2: SGHTS and YDEGEE. This chain's CDR3 is CASSLLGQGAYEQYF. CDR3 nucleotides: TGTGCCAGCAGCTTGCTGGGACAGGGGGCGTACGAGCAGTACTTC. The complete variable domain, with remaining parts taken from reference TRBV5-8 and TRBJ2-7, reads EAGVTQSPTHLIKTRGQQATLRCSPISGHTSVYWYQQALGLGLQFLLWYDEGEERNRGNFPPRFSGRQFPNYSSELNVNALELEDSALYLCASSLLGQGAYEQYFGPGTRLTVT.

In its sample, this clone was seen once. The rearrangement joins TRBV27 to TRBJ2-5; either TRBD1 or TRBD2 may supply D (5 bases each). V dropped 6 bases and J dropped 1 base, with 6 bases sitting between them. The CDR3 spans 12 residues. CDR1 and CDR2 from the germline V gene are MNHEY and SMNVEV (reference sequence). The CDR3 is CASRGTQETQYF. CDR3 nucleotides: TGTGCCAGCAGAGGGACCCAAGAGACCCAGTACTTC.